This TCR beta chain was sequenced in a study of cytomegalovirus exposure and HLA in healthy donors. Study at large: Unique TCR beta sequences numbering approximately 120 million came from 150 million to 200 million T cells in an earlier analysis.

This clone has only a few counts. What it binds is not known. PCR involved 60 Vbeta and 13 Jbeta primers. Assay used: immunoSEQ multiplex PCR; TCRdb lists only in-frame clones, some missing. The data contain 200,000 to 250,000 clones, 83% of them singletons. Study-wide results and limits: Prediction of most subjects' HLA-A and HLA-B alleles by TCR beta sequences was reportedly accurate. A later analysis linked some 17,000 TCR beta sequences to HLA alleles at 0.05 false discovery rate. When presence/absence was analysed, sequencing depth was taken to be roughly uniform across donors.

The sequenced sample consisted of PBMCs. The clonotype originates from a girl aged 10-17 years in good health and CMV-seronegative.

CDR3 nucleotides: TGTGCCAGCAGTGAAGTATTACGACTAGCCAATGAGCAGTTCTTC. Encoded protein: CASSEVLRLANEQFF. The chain combines TRBV2 with TRBJ2-1, with 7 bases aligning to TRBD2. The CDR3 consists of 15 residues. Germline V gene data show CDR1 as SNHLY and CDR2 as FYNNEI. With V trimmed by 1 base and J by 6 bases, 6 bases remained unmatched.